This T cell receptor (beta chain) appears in the sequencing data of a study of T-cell reconstitution after alpha-beta-depleted transplantation in children. Trimming took 2 bases from V and 9 from J, leaving 11 bases between them. The CDR3 sequence is 14 residues long. In this sample, this clonotype turned up a few times. Unique molecular identifiers featured in how the TCRbeta library was prepared. Via MiXCR, TCRdb re-called the PCR reads, giving one row per CDR3 protein. The table has about 610,000 distinct CDR3 sequences, roughly a tenth seen once. The receptor's source is a human donor who donated a stem cell graft to a child with acute myeloid leukemia. The chain recombines TRBV12-3 or TRBV12-4 with TRBJ1-6; tentative D call: TRBD1 (6 bases). Sequencing used PBMCs from the stem cell graft donor, obtained from the stem cell graft. CDR3 loop: CASSLTQGISPLHF. CDR3 coding DNA: TGTGCCAGCAGTTTAACCCAGGGGATTTCACCCCTCCACTTT.